The TCR beta chain described here comes from a study of T cell repertoires in cytomegalovirus infection. To note about this clonotype: Its antigen is undetermined.

TCRdb re-called the reads with MiXCR, one entry per CDR3 protein. The sample holds hundreds of thousands of distinct CDR3 sequences; 24% are singletons and the top ten take around 8%. Overall study findings and caveats: There were HLA-C-restricted CMV-specific TCR beta clonotypes dominating the ex vivo response.

V lost 4 bases and J lost 2; bases outside the gene matches: 2. This CDR3 contains 16 residues. Germline CDR1 reads ENHRY; CDR2 reads SYGVKD. The genes are TRBV10-3 and TRBJ2-7; the match to TRBD2 covers 16 bases. This TCR derives from a human donor in good health (CMV status not recorded). Some clones in this sample may be carry-over from other donors' samples. Material: CD8+ T cells from PBMCs. The CDR3 DNA sequence: TGTGCCATCAGTGTGGGGACTAGCGGGGGGGCCTACGAGCAGTACTTC. This gives the protein CAISVGTSGGAYEQYF.